The TCR beta chain under discussion was sequenced for a study of blood T cell repertoires in COVID-19. The overall study: Some COVID-19 samples were acute and others convalescent; all came from the United States, Italy and Spain. PBMCs, B-cell-depleted T cells, or T cells were the source of the cDNA or gDNA that made up the material.

There are 14 residues in the CDR3. Trimming pared 3 bases from V and 2 bases from J, leaving 9 bases between. Germline V gene sequence: CDR1 MGHRA, CDR2 YSYEKL. Per the original methods: Nucleated cell counts were estimated from reference gene primer amplification. The protocol was immunoSEQ multiplex PCR, while the TCRdb copy is restricted to in-frame clones and leaves out a portion. V and J calls and clone size are given by that table; D and trimming were obtained from the DNA. The sample holds about 46,000 clones; around nine tenths are singletons and the top ten take over 8.5%. This clone came up a few times.

The TCR sequence derives from a man over 45 with active COVID-19. Source material: peripheral blood. The chain has TRBV4-1 and TRBJ2-3; D remains ambiguous. In DNA form, the CDR3 reads TGCGCCAGCAGCCAGGCTACTACCACAGATACGCAGTATTTT. Protein: CASSQATTTDTQYF.